This entry lists 10 T cell receptor beta chains sequenced from one sample in a study of cytomegalovirus exposure and HLA in healthy donors. 60 Vbeta and 13 Jbeta primers were used in PCR. Sequenced by immunoSEQ multiplex PCR; TCRdb stores in-frame clones only, minus some. The table lists 140,000 or so clones. Sequenced sample: PBMCs. All receptors come from a male donor in good health and CMV-seronegative.

The J gene is TRBJ1-6, the V gene TRBV7-2; 7 nucleotides align to TRBD1. This CDR3 spans 16 amino acids. Per germline, CDR1 SGHTA and CDR2 FQGNSA. The V gene end was trimmed by 5 bases and the J gene end by 4 bases; junction bases not matched to a gene: 8. The CDR3 DNA reads TGTGCCAGCAGCATACAGGGGACGGTGTATAATTCACCCCTCCACTTT. Amino acid sequence: CASSIQGTVYNSPLHF.

The rearrangement uses TRBV6-5 and TRBJ2-7; no definite D call. Per the germline V gene, CDR1 is MNHEY and CDR2 is SVGAGI. Trimming stripped 7 bases from V and 3 bases from J, with 7 bases between. There are 11 residues in the CDR3. The chain's CDR3 is CASTNLYEQYF. CDR3 DNA sequence: TGTGCCAGCACTAATCTCTACGAGCAGTACTTC.

The V call is TRBV9, the J call TRBJ1-2; the match to TRBD1 covers 7 bases. The CDR3 loop spans 15 amino acids. With 0 bases clipped from V and 6 bases from J, the junction kept 8 bases outside the gene matches. The germline V gene has CDR1 SGDLS and CDR2 YYNGEE. The CDR3 reads CASSVALGGRDGYTF. CDR3 coding DNA: TGTGCCAGCAGCGTAGCGTTAGGGGGCAGAGATGGCTACACCTTC.

The rearrangement links TRBV27 to TRBJ2-7; 12 bases are a match to TRBD2. The length of the CDR3 is 15 residues. Germline values: CDR1 MNHEY, CDR2 SMNVEV (reference sequence). J gave up 6 bases and V 6 bases, and 9 bases lay outside the gene matches. This chain's CDR3 is CASRGLAGIFGEQYF. CDR3 in DNA: TGTGCCAGCAGAGGACTAGCGGGGATCTTTGGCGAGCAGTACTTC.

V is TRBV27 and J is TRBJ2-5, with TRBD2 matching over 7 bases. J lost 5 bases, V lost 9 bases, and 12 bases had no gene match. The germline V gene encodes CDR1 MNHEY and CDR2 SMNVEV (reference sequence). The CDR3 runs to 14 residues. The DNA for the CDR3 is TGTGCCAGTAGCGCAGCGGGACGACGGGAGACCCAGTACTTC. It specifies CASSAAGRRETQYF.

The V and J genes are TRBV29-1 and TRBJ1-1; D not certain. Germline-derived CDR1 and CDR2 are SQVTM and ANQGSEA. The CDR3 sequence is 13 residues long. Trimming stripped 7 bases from V and 0 bases from J, with 12 bases between. In DNA form, the CDR3 reads TGCAGCGCGATTGGTCACATGAACACTGAAGCTTTCTTT. Translation: CSAIGHMNTEAFF. Using reference TRBV29-1 and TRBJ1-1 for the parts outside the CDR3, the full variable domain is SAVISQKPSRDICQRGTSLTIQCQVDSQVTMMFWYRQQPGQSLTLIATANQGSEATYESGFVIDKFPISRPNLTFSTLTVSNMSPEDSSIYLCSAIGHMNTEAFFGQGTRLTVV.

V and J are TRBV6-1 and TRBJ1-3; TRBD1 might be the D (6 bases). The CDR3 covers 13 residues. Germline CDR1 reads MNHNS; CDR2 reads SASEGT. The V end lost 7 bases, the J end lost 3 bases, and 10 bases lay between the germline ends. This chain's CDR3 is CASNEGDGNTIYF. The CDR3 DNA follows: TGTGCCAGCAACGAGGGGGATGGAAACACCATATATTTT.

The chain uses TRBV5-1 and TRBJ1-2, with TRBD1 matching over 7 bases. The CDR3 contains 16 residues. The V and J ends lost 2 bases and 1 base, in that order; junction bases with no gene match: 8. Germline V lookup: CDR1 SGHRS, CDR2 YFSETQ. This chain's CDR3 is CASSFLRDRDNYGYTF. CDR3 nucleotides: TGCGCCAGCAGCTTTCTTAGGGACAGAGATAACTATGGCTACACCTTC.

The chain recombines TRBV6-1 with TRBJ1-2; weak D call: TRBD1 (5 bases). Germline lookup yields CDR1 MNHNS and CDR2 SASEGT. The V end lost 1 base, the J end lost 3 bases, and 12 bases lay between the germline ends. This CDR3 is built from 15 residues. As DNA, the CDR3 is TGTGCCAGCAGTGAAGTGGTAGACAGTGACTATGGCTACACCTTC. This codes for CASSEVVDSDYGYTF.

This chain joins TRBV6-5 and TRBJ2-1; possible D gene TRBD2, 5 bases. CDR1 and CDR2 from the germline V gene are MNHEY and SVGAGI. V dropped 6 bases and J dropped 7 bases, with 16 bases sitting between them. The CDR3 is 14 amino acids. The CDR3 coding sequence is TGTGCCAGCAGGCTGCAAGGAGGCGTAAATGAGCAGTTCTTC. Its protein is CASRLQGGVNEQFF.